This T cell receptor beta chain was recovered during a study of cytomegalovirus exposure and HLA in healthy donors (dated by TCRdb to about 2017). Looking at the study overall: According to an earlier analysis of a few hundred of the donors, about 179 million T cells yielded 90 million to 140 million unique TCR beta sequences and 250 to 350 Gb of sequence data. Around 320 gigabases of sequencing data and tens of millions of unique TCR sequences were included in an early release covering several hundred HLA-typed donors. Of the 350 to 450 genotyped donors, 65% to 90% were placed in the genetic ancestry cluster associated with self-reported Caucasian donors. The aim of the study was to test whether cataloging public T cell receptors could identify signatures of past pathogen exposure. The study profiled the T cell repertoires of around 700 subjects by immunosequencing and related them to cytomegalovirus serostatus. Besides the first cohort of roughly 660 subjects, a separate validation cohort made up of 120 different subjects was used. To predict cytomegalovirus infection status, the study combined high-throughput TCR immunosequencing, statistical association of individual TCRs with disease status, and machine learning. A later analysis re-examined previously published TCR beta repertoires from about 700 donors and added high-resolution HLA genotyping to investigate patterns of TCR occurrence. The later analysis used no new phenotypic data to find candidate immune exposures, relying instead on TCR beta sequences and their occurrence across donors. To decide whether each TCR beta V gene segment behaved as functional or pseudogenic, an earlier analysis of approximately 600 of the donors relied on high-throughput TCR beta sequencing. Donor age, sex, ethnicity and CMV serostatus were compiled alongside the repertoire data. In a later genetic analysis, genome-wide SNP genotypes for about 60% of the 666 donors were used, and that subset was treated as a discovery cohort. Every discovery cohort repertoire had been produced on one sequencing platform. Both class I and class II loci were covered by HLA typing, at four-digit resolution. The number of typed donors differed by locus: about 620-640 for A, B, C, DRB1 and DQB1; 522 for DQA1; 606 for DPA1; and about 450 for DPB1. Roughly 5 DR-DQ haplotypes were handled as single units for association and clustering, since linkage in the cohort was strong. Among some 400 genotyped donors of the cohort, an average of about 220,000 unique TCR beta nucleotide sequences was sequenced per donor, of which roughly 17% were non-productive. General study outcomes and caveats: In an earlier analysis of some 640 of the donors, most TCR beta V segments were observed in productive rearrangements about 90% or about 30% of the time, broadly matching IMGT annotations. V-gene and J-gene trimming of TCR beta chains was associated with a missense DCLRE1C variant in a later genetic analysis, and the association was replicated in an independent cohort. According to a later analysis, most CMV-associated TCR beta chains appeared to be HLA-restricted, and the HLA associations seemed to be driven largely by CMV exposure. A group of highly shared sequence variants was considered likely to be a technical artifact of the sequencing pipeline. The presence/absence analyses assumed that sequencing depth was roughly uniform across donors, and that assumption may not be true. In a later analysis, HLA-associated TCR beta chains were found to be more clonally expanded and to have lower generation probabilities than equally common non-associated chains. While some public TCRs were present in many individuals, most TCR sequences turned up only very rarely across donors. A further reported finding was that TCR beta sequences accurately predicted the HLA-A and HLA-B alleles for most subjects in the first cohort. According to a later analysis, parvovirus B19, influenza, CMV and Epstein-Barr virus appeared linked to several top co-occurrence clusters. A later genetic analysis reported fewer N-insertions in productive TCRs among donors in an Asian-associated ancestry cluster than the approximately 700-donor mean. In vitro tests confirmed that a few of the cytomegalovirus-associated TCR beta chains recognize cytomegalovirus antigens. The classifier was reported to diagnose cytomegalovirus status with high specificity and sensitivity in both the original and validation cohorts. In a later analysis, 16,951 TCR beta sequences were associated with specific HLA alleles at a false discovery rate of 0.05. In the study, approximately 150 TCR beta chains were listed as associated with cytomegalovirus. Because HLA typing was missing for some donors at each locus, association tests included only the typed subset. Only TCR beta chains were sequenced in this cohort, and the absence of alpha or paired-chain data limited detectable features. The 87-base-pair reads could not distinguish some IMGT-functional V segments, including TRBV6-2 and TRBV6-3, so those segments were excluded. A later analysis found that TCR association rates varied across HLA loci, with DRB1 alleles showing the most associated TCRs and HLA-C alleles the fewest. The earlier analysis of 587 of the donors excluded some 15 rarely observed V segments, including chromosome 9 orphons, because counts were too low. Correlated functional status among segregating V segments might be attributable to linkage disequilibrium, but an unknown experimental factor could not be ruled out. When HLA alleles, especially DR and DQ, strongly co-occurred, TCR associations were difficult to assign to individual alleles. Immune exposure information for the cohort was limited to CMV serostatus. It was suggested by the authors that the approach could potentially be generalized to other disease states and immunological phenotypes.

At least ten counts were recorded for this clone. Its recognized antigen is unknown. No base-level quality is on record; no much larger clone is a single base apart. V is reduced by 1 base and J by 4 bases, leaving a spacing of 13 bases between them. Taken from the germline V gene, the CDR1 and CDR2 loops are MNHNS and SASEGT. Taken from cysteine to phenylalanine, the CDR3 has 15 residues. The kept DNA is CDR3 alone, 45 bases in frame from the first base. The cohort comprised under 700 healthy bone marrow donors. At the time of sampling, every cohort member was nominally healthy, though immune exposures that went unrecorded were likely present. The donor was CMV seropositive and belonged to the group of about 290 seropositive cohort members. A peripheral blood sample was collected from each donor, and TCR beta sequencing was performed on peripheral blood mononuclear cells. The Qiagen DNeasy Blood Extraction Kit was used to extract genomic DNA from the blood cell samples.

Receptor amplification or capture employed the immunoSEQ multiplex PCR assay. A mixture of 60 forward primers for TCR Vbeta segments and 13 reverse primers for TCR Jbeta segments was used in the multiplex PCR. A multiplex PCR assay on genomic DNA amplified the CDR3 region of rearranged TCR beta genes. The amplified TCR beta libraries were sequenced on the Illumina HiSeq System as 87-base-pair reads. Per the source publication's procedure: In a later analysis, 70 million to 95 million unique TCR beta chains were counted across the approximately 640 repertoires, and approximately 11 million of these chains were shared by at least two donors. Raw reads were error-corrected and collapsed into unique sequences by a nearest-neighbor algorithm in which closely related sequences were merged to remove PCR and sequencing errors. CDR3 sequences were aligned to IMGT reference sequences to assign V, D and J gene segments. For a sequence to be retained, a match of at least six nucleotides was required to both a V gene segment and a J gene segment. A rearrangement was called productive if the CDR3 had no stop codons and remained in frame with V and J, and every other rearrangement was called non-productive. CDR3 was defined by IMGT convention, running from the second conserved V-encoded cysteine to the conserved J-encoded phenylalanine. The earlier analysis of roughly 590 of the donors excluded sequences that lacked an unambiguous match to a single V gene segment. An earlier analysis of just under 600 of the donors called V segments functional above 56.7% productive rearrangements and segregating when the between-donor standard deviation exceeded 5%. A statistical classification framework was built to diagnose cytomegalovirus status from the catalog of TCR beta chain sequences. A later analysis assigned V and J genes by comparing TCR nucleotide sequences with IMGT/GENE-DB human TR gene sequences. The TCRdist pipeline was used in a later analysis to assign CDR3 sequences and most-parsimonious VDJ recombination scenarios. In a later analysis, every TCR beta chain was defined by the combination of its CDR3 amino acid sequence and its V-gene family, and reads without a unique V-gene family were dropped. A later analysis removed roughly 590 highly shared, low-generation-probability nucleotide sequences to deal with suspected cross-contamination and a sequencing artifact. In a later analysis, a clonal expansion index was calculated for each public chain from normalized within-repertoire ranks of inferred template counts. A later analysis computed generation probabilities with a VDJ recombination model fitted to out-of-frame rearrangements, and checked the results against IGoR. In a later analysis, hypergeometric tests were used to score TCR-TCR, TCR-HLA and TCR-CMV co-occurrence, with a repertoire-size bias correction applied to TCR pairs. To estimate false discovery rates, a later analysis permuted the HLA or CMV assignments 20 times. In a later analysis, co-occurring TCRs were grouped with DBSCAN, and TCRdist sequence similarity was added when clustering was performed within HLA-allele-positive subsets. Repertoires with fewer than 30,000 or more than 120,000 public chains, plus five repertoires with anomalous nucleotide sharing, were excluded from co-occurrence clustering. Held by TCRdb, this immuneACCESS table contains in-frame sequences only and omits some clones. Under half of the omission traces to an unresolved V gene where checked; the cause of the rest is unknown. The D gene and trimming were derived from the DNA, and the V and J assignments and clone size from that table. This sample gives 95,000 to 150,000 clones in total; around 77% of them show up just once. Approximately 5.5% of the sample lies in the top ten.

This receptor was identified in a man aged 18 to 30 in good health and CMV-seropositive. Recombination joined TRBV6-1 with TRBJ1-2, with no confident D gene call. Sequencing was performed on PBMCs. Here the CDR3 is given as CASSEGAGSSYGYTF. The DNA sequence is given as TGTGCCAGCAGTGAAGGAGCCGGGTCCTCCTATGGCTACACCTTC.